This record covers a single TCR beta chain. The data originate from a study of T cell changes during pregnancy in multiple sclerosis. The method was immunoSEQ multiplex PCR; TCRdb's version includes in-frame clones alone and lacks a portion of them. In the table there are about 46,000 clones, almost 95% of which are singletons. This material consisted of peripheral blood, taken in the third trimester of pregnancy. The receptor comes from a female donor with multiple sclerosis, enrolled in a pregnancy study.

CDR3 in amino acids: CASSFEGQGAGEAFF. CDR3 DNA: TGCGCCAGCAGCTTCGAAGGGCAGGGGGCTGGTGAAGCTTTCTTT. The chain joins TRBV5-1 to TRBJ1-1; 8 positions match TRBD1. With V trimmed by 2 bases and J by 7 bases, 10 bases remained unmatched. CDR1 SGHRS and CDR2 YFSETQ come from the germline V gene. This CDR3 region has 15 residues. Drawing the rest from reference TRBV5-1 and TRBJ1-1, the complete variable domain is KAGVTQTPRYLIKTRGQQVTLSCSPISGHRSVSWYQQTPGQGLQFLFEYFSETQRNKGNFPGRFSGRQFSNSRSEMNVSTLELGDSALYLCASSFEGQGAGEAFFGQGTRLTVV.